This T cell receptor (beta chain) derives from a study of control samples from healthy donors and cancer patients. This CDR3 is built from 12 residues. Looked up from germline, CDR1 is MNHEY and CDR2 is SMNVEV (reference sequence). As to this clone: The junction departs from germline at one end; a sequencing error may be responsible.

Sequencing was performed with immunoSEQ multiplex PCR; in TCRdb, only in-frame clones are kept and a portion is missing. This sample has 110,000 to 150,000 clones, with approximately 94% found just once. This TCR came from a middle-aged man in good health. This chain links TRBV27 with TRBJ2-1; 8 bases fit TRBD1. Sequenced: blood. For the CDR3, the DNA is TGTGCCAGCAGCCCACCAGACAGGGGTTTGCTCTTC. Translated, it gives CASSPPDRGLLF.